This entry lists 10 T cell receptor beta chains sequenced from one sample in a study of OX40 agonist ivuxolimab in advanced cancers. Sequencing used immunoSEQ multiplex PCR; TCRdb keeps in-frame clones, though not all of them. The profile shows more than 25,000 clones, approximately 78% of them singletons. Sequenced material: CD4+ or CD8+ T cells sorted from blood, taken in a trial of the OX40 agonist ivuxolimab. These receptors were collected from an adult with an advanced solid tumor such as melanoma, head and neck, liver or kidney cancer.

Of note for this clone: This sequence may be a read error, since a much larger clone differs from it by one base. The genes are TRBV27 and TRBJ2-2; D is unclear. Germline lookup yields CDR1 MNHEY and CDR2 SMNVEV (reference sequence). Trimming removed 5 bases from V and 0 bases from J, with 1 base in between. The CDR3 spans 12 residues. The DNA for the CDR3 is TGTGCCAGCAGTCCGAACACCGGGGAGCTGTTTTTT. Translation gives CASSPNTGELFF.

The chain links TRBV4-2 to TRBJ2-1, with 8 bases matching TRBD2. Germline CDR1 is LGHNA and CDR2 is YNFKEQ. Unmatched junction bases numbered 7, after V lost 1 base and J lost 2 bases. This CDR3 region has 17 residues. The CDR3 DNA is TGTGCCAGCAGCCAAGGGGGTGAAGCGGGAGCCTACAATGAGCAGTTCTTC. It is translated as CASSQGGEAGAYNEQFF.

The gene calls are TRBV2 and TRBJ2-7, with D tentatively TRBD1 (6 bases). V was pared by 3 bases and J by 0 bases, with 9 bases between. Germline CDR1 SNHLY, CDR2 FYNNEI. The CDR3 is 14 amino acids. Here the CDR3 DNA reads TGTGCCAGCAGTGACTCAGGGGCCTCCTACGAGCAGTACTTC. It translates to CASSDSGASYEQYF. Variable domain in full (rest from reference TRBV2 and TRBJ2-7): EPEVTQTPSHQVTQMGQEVILRCVPISNHLYFYWYRQILGQKVEFLVSFYNNEISEKSEIFDDQFSVERPDGSNFTLKIRSTKLEDSAMYFCASSDSGASYEQYFGPGTRLTVT.

This chain connects TRBV27 to TRBJ2-4; TRBD1 agrees at 8 bases. CDR3 length: 15 residues. V was pared by 2 bases and J by 8 bases, with 8 bases of the junction left unmatched. Per germline, CDR1 MNHEY and CDR2 SMNVEV (reference sequence). The CDR3 spells CASSLPLRGPDIQYF. CDR3 DNA sequence: TGTGCCAGCAGTTTACCCCTCAGGGGGCCGGACATTCAGTACTTC.

V is TRBV27 and J is TRBJ2-1, with D unclear. CDR1 MNHEY and CDR2 SMNVEV come from the germline V gene (reference sequence). The CDR3 length is 14 residues. Trimming pared 7 bases from V and 4 bases from J, leaving 14 bases between. The CDR3 DNA reads TGTGCCAGCACCCTTCTGGGGTCTTACAATGAGCAGTTCTTC. Protein product: CASTLLGSYNEQFF.

This clone showed up just a few times. This chain links TRBV29-1 with TRBJ1-1; 7 bases align to TRBD1. Trimming at V came to 5 bases and at J to 3 bases, leaving 3 bases not matched to a gene. The CDR3 contains 12 residues. CDR1 SQVTM and CDR2 ANQGSEA come from the germline V gene. This CDR3 is CSVTTGYTEAFF. The CDR3 nucleotides are TGCAGCGTTACGACAGGGTACACTGAAGCTTTCTTT.

The chain employs TRBV30 and TRBJ2-2, with a tentative D call TRBD2 (5 bases). Germline V gene lookup returns CDR1 GTSNPN and CDR2 SVGIG (reference sequence). The CDR3 runs 12 residues. The germline V and J ends were trimmed by 5 bases and 6 bases, with 10 bases remaining between them. CDR3 nucleotide sequence: TGTGCCTGGTGGAGGTCGTCCGGGGAGCTGTTTTTT. It is translated as CAWWRSSGELFF.

The V call is TRBV30, the J call TRBJ2-1; D remains unclear. This CDR3 contains 10 residues. Germline values: CDR1 GTSNPN, CDR2 SVGIG (reference sequence). The V end lost 2 bases, the J end lost 10 bases, and 6 bases lay between the germline ends. CDR3 bases: TGTGCCTGGAGTTTAGGAGAGCAGTTCTTC. Protein product: CAWSLGEQFF.

The rearrangement joins TRBV19 to TRBJ1-5, with 9 bases aligning to TRBD1. CDR1 is LNHDA, CDR2 SQIVND, per germline (reference sequence). The ends lost 4 bases at V and 2 bases at J; junction bases unmatched: 6. The length of the CDR3 is 16 residues. DNA for the CDR3: TGTGCCAGTAGTAGGGGGACAGGGTGGGGCAATCAGCCCCAGCATTTT. It codes for CASSRGTGWGNQPQHF.

This chain joins TRBV27 and TRBJ2-7; D gene unclear. V lost 4 bases and J 0 bases, leaving 7 bases between the germline ends. CDR3 length: 13 residues. Looked up from germline, CDR1 is MNHEY and CDR2 is SMNVEV (reference sequence). CDR3 in DNA: TGTGCCAGCAGTTCTTCTAGCTCCTACGAGCAGTACTTC. Translated: CASSSSSSYEQYF.